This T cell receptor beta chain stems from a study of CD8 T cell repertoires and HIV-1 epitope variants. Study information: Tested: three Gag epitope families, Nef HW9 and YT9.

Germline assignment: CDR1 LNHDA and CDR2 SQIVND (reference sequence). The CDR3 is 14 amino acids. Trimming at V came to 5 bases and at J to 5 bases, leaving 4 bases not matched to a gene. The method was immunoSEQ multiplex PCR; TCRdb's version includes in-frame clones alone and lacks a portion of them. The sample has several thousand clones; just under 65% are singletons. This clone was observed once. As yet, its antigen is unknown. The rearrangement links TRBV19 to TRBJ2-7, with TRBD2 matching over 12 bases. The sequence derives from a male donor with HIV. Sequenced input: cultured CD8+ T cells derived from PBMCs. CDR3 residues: CASSSLAGGNEQYF. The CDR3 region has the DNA TGTGCCAGTAGTTCACTAGCGGGAGGAAACGAGCAGTACTTC.